The 20 T cell receptor beta chains in this list originate from one sample, sequenced in a study of radiation and T cells in renal cell carcinoma. Method: immunoSEQ multiplex PCR; TCRdb's copy keeps in-frame clones and lacks some. This sample has some 64,000 clones, with 60% to 85% found just once. Time point of the sample: blood 4 weeks post-SBRT, at nephrectomy. Treatment noted: 15 Gy SBRT to primary tumor, nephrectomy 4 weeks later. Here the sequenced sample was blood, taken from a patient whose treatment included radiotherapy and nephrectomy. Receptor source: a man aged 55 to 70 with renal cell carcinoma.

The rearrangement links TRBV29-1 to TRBJ1-1; TRBD1 is a possible D gene (5 bases). This CDR3 is 10 amino acids long. V was cut by 5 bases and J by 9 bases, with 10 bases left in between. Germline values: CDR1 SQVTM, CDR2 ANQGSEA. The CDR3 sequence: CSVSSGQAFF. The DNA of the CDR3 is TGCAGCGTTTCATCAGGGCAAGCTTTCTTT.

This clone occurred a few times. The chain couples TRBV5-6 to TRBJ2-1; D possibly corresponds to TRBD1 (6 bases). Germline lookup yields CDR1 SGHDT and CDR2 YYEEEE. The CDR3 runs to 15 residues. Trimming removed 5 bases from V and 3 bases from J, with 15 bases in between. As DNA, the CDR3 is TGTGCCAGCAGGTACCGGGACACCGACTACAATGAGCAGTTCTTC. Translation gives CASRYRDTDYNEQFF.

This clone has ten or more counts. J is TRBJ2-6 and V is TRBV30, with unresolved D. Germline-derived CDR1 and CDR2 are GTSNPN and SVGIG (reference sequence). The CDR3 is 16 residues long. V was shortened by 3 bases and J by 0 bases, with 12 bases between the two germline ends. The chain's CDR3 is CAWRRKWGSGANVLTF. In DNA, the CDR3 is TGTGCCTGGAGAAGGAAGTGGGGCTCTGGGGCCAACGTCCTGACTTTC.

On this clone: A junction end diverges from the germline sequence, so it may reflect a read error. The chain recombines TRBV5-1 with TRBJ2-5; D is perhaps TRBD2 (7 bases). The CDR3 runs 14 residues. The V gene's germline CDR1 is SGHRS and CDR2 YFSETQ. The CDR3 DNA is TGCGCCAGCACCTTGAGGGGGGGCCGAGAGACCCAGTACTTC. It encodes CASTLRGGRETQYF.

The chain recombines TRBV11-2 with TRBJ2-1, with 8 bases lining up with TRBD1. V gave up 1 base and J gave up 4 bases; unmatched junction bases: 0. Germline loops: CDR1 SGHAT, CDR2 FQNNGV. The CDR3 sequence is 14 residues long. CDR3 loop: CASSLGTGYNEQFF. In nucleotides, the CDR3 is TGTGCCAGCAGCTTAGGGACAGGGTACAATGAGCAGTTCTTC.

This sequence joins TRBV5-1 and TRBJ1-6, with 12 bases aligning to TRBD1. V was clipped by 3 bases and J by 6 bases; unmatched bases: 1. Germline V gene lookup returns CDR1 SGHRS and CDR2 YFSETQ. This CDR3 spans 15 amino acids. DNA for the CDR3: TGCGCCAGCAGCTGGGACAGGGGGCCTAATTCACCCCTCCACTTT. As protein: CASSWDRGPNSPLHF.

The chain employs TRBV30 and TRBJ1-3, with D possibly matching TRBD1 (6 bases). V shed 4 bases and J shed 1 base, with 8 bases lying between them. CDR1 and CDR2 (germline): GTSNPN, SVGIG (reference sequence). The CDR3 contains 13 residues. CDR3 protein: CAWITGSGNTIYF. The CDR3 nucleotides read TGTGCCTGGATAACAGGGTCTGGAAACACCATATATTTT.

The chain combines TRBV11-3 with TRBJ1-1; 7 positions agree with TRBD1. The CDR3 contains 15 residues. V was clipped by 4 bases and J by 4 bases; unmatched bases: 9. Germline V lookup: CDR1 SGHNT, CDR2 YENEEA. Here the CDR3 DNA reads TGTGCCAGCAGCTCGGGACAGTCGGGGACCACTGAAGCTTTCTTT. Residues: CASSSGQSGTTEAFF. Full variable domain (outside the CDR3, taken from reference TRBV11-3 and TRBJ1-1): EAGVVQSPRYKIIEKKQPVAFWCNPISGHNTLYWYLQNLGQGPELLIRYENEEAVDDSQLPKDRFSAERLKGVDSTLKIQPAELGDSAVYLCASSSGQSGTTEAFFGQGTRLTVV.

For this clone: Other nucleotide sequences in the sample specify the same CDR3. The chain combines TRBV30 with TRBJ1-2; no definite D call. CDR3 length equals 11 residues. The V and J ends lost 2 bases and 11 bases respectively, with 12 bases between them. Germline V gives CDR1 GTSNPN, CDR2 SVGIG (reference sequence). CDR3 sequence reads: CAWSFPRGYTF. CDR3 bases: TGTGCCTGGAGTTTCCCCCGGGGTTACACCTTC.

The chain joins TRBV9 to TRBJ1-2; 7 positions match TRBD1. The CDR3 loop spans 14 amino acids. The germline V gene has CDR1 SGDLS and CDR2 YYNGEE. V lost 3 bases, J lost 7 bases, and 9 bases stayed unmatched. CDR3 sequence: CASSAHRQGGGYTF. The CDR3 region has the DNA TGTGCCAGCAGCGCCCATCGTCAGGGGGGTGGCTACACCTTC.

This clone was counted at least ten times. The gene calls are TRBV29-1 and TRBJ1-1; TRBD1 matches at 10 bases. CDR3 length: 10 residues. The V gene end was trimmed by 7 bases and the J gene end by 10 bases; junction bases not matched to a gene: 3. Germline V CDR1 and CDR2: SQVTM, ANQGSEA. As DNA, the CDR3 is TGCAGCGCGGGACAGGGGTCAGCTTTCTTT. This gives the protein CSAGQGSAFF.

This chain connects TRBV7-9 to TRBJ1-2; D unclear. CDR3 length equals 13 residues. The germline V gene encodes CDR1 SEHNR and CDR2 FQNEAQ (reference sequence). Trimming stripped 3 bases from V and 4 bases from J, with 9 bases between. This CDR3 is CASSLEAVYGYTF. The CDR3 DNA reads TGTGCCAGCAGCTTGGAGGCTGTCTATGGCTACACCTTC.

The chain has TRBV7-2 and TRBJ2-1, with 7 positions matching TRBD2. The germline V gene encodes CDR1 SGHTA and CDR2 FQGNSA. The CDR3 length is 16 residues. With 3 bases clipped from V and 8 bases from J, the junction kept 13 bases outside the gene matches. The CDR3: CASSLGGAYMGDEQFF. CDR3 DNA sequence: TGTGCCAGCAGCTTGGGAGGGGCTTACATGGGCGATGAGCAGTTCTTC.

In its sample, this clone was seen a few times. The rearrangement joins TRBV7-2 to TRBJ1-3; D remains ambiguous. CDR3 length equals 15 residues. Germline V CDR1 and CDR2: SGHTA, FQGNSA. The V gene lost 4 bases and the J gene lost 2 bases, with 12 bases spanning the gap. CDR3 sequence: CASSSLFGAGNTIYF. Written as DNA, the CDR3 is TGTGCCAGCAGCTCTTTGTTCGGGGCTGGAAACACCATATATTTT.

The chain links TRBV11-3 to TRBJ2-2; 7 bases map to TRBD1. CDR1 is SGHNT and CDR2 is YENEEA in the germline V gene. With 4 bases clipped from V and 0 bases from J, the junction kept 2 bases outside the gene matches. This CDR3 comprises 15 residues. The DNA for the CDR3 is TGTGCCAGCAGCTACAGGGGCGCGAACACCGGGGAGCTGTTTTTT. Amino acid sequence: CASSYRGANTGELFF.

This clone has just one count. The rearrangement joins TRBV14 to TRBJ2-3, with 10 positions matching TRBD2. V dropped 1 base and J dropped 2; count of bases not matched to a gene: 6. CDR3 length equals 17 residues. Germline CDR1 is SGHDN and CDR2 is FVKESK. The CDR3 sequence is CASSQGTSGYNTDTQYF. The CDR3 nucleotides read TGTGCCAGCAGCCAAGGGACTAGCGGATACAACACAGATACGCAGTATTTT.

This clone has a single count. This chain connects TRBV7-9 to TRBJ1-1, with no clear D. Between the trimmed V and J ends, which lost 8 bases and 5 bases, there was a span of 18 bases. This CDR3 has 14 amino acids. CDR1 and CDR2 from the germline V gene are SEHNR and FQNEAQ (reference sequence). CDR3 protein: CASGSPGVGTEAFF. The CDR3, as DNA: TGTGCCAGCGGTTCACCAGGAGTGGGGACTGAAGCTTTCTTT.

V is TRBV7-2 and J is TRBJ2-2; 9 nucleotides match TRBD1. This CDR3 has 15 amino acids. V gave up 3 bases and J gave up 1 base; unmatched junction bases: 0. Germline CDR1 SGHTA, CDR2 FQGNSA. CDR3 coding DNA: TGTGCCAGCAGCTTGGGACAGGGGAACACCGGGGAGCTGTTTTTT. Its translation is CASSLGQGNTGELFF.

This chain uses TRBV25-1 with TRBJ2-5; D is undetermined. Germline V gene sequence: CDR1 MGHDK, CDR2 SYGVNS. The ends were cut back, 5 bases at V and 5 bases at J, with 12 bases in the middle. This CDR3 spans 13 amino acids. Here the CDR3 DNA reads TGTGCCAGCAGTCCCGACGGCTTGGAGACCCAGTACTTC. Protein: CASSPDGLETQYF.

The chain has TRBV18 and TRBJ2-7; 8 bases align to TRBD2. Germline CDR1 KGHSH, CDR2 LQKENI. V lost 3 bases to trimming and J lost 0 bases; unmatched junction nucleotides: 1. This CDR3 contains 14 residues. CDR3 in amino acids: CASSPSGSSYEQYV. CDR3 DNA sequence: TGTGCCAGCTCACCGAGCGGGAGCTCCTACGAGCAGTACGTC.